This entry lists 21 T cell receptor beta chains sequenced from one sample in a study of shared clonotypes between healthy human individuals. Profiling relied on immunoSEQ multiplex PCR, and the TCRdb table lists in-frame clones only, not all of them. Of hundreds of thousands of clones in the sample, around 92% were seen once. It was CD45RO-negative cells, positively selected for CCR7, that made up naive CD8 cells, with terminally differentiated effector memory CD45RA+ cells excluded. Material: naive CD8+ T cells sorted from blood. The receptors stem from a man aged 25 to 45 in good health.

The rearrangement joins TRBV15 to TRBJ1-3; D gene ambiguous. V was trimmed by 0 bases and J by 2 bases, leaving 8 bases between them. Germline V lookup: CDR1 LNHNV, CDR2 YYDKDF (reference sequence). The CDR3 consists of 15 residues. The CDR3 region is CATSRDELPGNTIYF. CDR3 DNA: TGTGCCACCAGCAGAGACGAATTACCTGGAAACACCATATATTTT.

J is TRBJ2-7 and V is TRBV13; 8 bases agree with TRBD1. This CDR3 spans 15 amino acids. V gave up 0 bases and J gave up 3 bases; unmatched junction bases: 4. The germline gives CDR1 PRHDT, CDR2 FYEKMQ (reference sequence). CDR3 bases: TGTGCCAGCAGCTTAGGAACAGGGGGACACTACGAGCAGTACTTC. Amino acid sequence: CASSLGTGGHYEQYF.

The rearrangement links TRBV19 to TRBJ2-7; 7 bases are shared with TRBD1. The CDR3 runs 18 residues. Trimming at V came to 6 bases and at J to 2 bases, leaving 19 bases not matched to a gene. The V gene's germline CDR1 is LNHDA and CDR2 SQIVND (reference sequence). The CDR3 DNA follows: TGTGCCAGTAGAGACGGACAGGCGGAAGGAACAGGCCCCTACGAGCAGTACTTC. This sequence encodes CASRDGQAEGTGPYEQYF.

The rearrangement links TRBV6-1 to TRBJ2-7; 11 bases align to TRBD2. Germline V lookup: CDR1 MNHNS, CDR2 SASEGT. The CDR3 has 14 amino acids. With V trimmed by 5 bases and J by 7 bases, 7 bases remained unmatched. The CDR3, as DNA: TGTGCCAGCAGTCGAGGGACTAGCGGTCGGGAGCAGTACTTC. This sequence encodes CASSRGTSGREQYF.

V and J are TRBV10-2 and TRBJ2-3; 10 nucleotides match TRBD2. The J segment lost 2 bases and the V segment lost 4 bases, leaving 15 bases of the junction unmatched. CDR3 length equals 19 residues. Germline V gene lookup returns CDR1 WSHSY and CDR2 SAAADI. CDR3 in DNA: TGCGCCAGCAGTGGGTGGGTAGCGGGAGGCTCTGCTTCCACAGATACGCAGTATTTT. Protein: CASSGWVAGGSASTDTQYF.

This chain connects TRBV29-1 to TRBJ2-5; possible D gene TRBD2, 6 bases. The CDR3 spans 14 residues. Germline assignment: CDR1 SQVTM and CDR2 ANQGSEA. The V gene lost 3 bases and the J gene lost 5 bases, with 16 bases spanning the gap. The CDR3 spells CSVDKGVGGETQYF. CDR3 DNA: TGCAGCGTTGATAAGGGAGTAGGAGGGGAGACCCAGTACTTC.

The chain employs TRBV7-9 and TRBJ2-7; maybe TRBD1 (5 bases). The germline V and J ends were trimmed by 6 bases and 0 bases, with 18 bases remaining between them. The CDR3 is 16 residues long. Germline CDR1 SEHNR, CDR2 FQNEAQ (reference sequence). The chain's CDR3 is CASRPPTASYSYEQYF. DNA of the CDR3: TGTGCCAGCAGGCCGCCGACAGCATCCTACTCCTACGAGCAGTACTTC.

The chain links TRBV5-5 to TRBJ1-5; no clear D gene. The V and J ends lost 4 bases and 2 bases respectively, with 10 bases between them. The CDR3 covers 14 residues. The germline V gene encodes CDR1 SGHKS and CDR2 YYEKEE (reference sequence). DNA for the CDR3: TGTGCCAGCAGCCCAGAGTGGGGCAATCAGCCCCAGCATTTT. It encodes CASSPEWGNQPQHF.

This chain uses TRBV9 with TRBJ2-3, with 8 nucleotides matching TRBD2. This CDR3 spans 16 amino acids. Germline values: CDR1 SGDLS, CDR2 YYNGEE. The V and J ends lost 0 bases and 3 bases, in that order; junction bases with no gene match: 6. The CDR3 loop reads CASSVEDGRGTDTQYF. CDR3 coding DNA: TGTGCCAGCAGCGTAGAGGACGGGAGGGGGACAGATACGCAGTATTTT.

On this clone: Additional DNA sequences in this sample encode the identical CDR3. This chain uses TRBV7-3 with TRBJ2-3; 10 bases agree with TRBD2. Germline V gene data show CDR1 as SGHTA and CDR2 as FQGTGA. CDR3 length: 15 amino acids. V shed 5 bases and J 1 base; nucleotides not matched to a gene: 3. The CDR3 loop is CASSLGTSGTDTQYF. CDR3 bases: TGTGCCAGCAGCCTTGGGACTAGCGGCACAGATACGCAGTATTTT.

The count of this clone is one. The chain joins TRBV28 to TRBJ1-4, with D possibly TRBD1 on 6 matching bases. The length of the CDR3 is 15 residues. The V end was cut by 7 bases, the J end by 2 bases, with 14 bases between. Germline V gene lookup returns CDR1 MDHEN and CDR2 SYDVKM. CDR3 residues: CASTMGGRTNEKLFF. CDR3 in DNA: TGTGCCAGCACCATGGGGGGCAGGACTAATGAAAAACTGTTTTTT.

The gene calls are TRBV28 and TRBJ2-2; D not certain. The CDR3 is 14 amino acids. Trimming left V 5 bases short and J 6 bases short, with 13 bases between. In germline, CDR1 is MDHEN, CDR2 SYDVKM. The CDR3 here is CASSPSWVPGELFF. The CDR3 DNA is TGTGCCAGCAGTCCGTCGTGGGTACCCGGGGAGCTGTTTTTT.

This chain connects TRBV15 to TRBJ2-1; the D is unclear. The V end was cut by 3 bases, the J end by 9 bases, with 24 bases between. The CDR3 contains 17 residues. In germline, CDR1 is LNHNV, CDR2 YYDKDF (reference sequence). The CDR3 spells CATSSPLRHPMYVEQFF. The CDR3 DNA reads as TGTGCCACCAGCAGCCCCCTCAGGCACCCAATGTACGTTGAGCAGTTCTTC.

V gene TRBV6-1 combines with J gene TRBJ2-7, with 9 bases lining up with TRBD1. Germline CDR1 and CDR2: MNHNS and SASEGT. The length of the CDR3 is 15 residues. Losses at the gene ends were 2 bases for V and 0 bases for J; bases not matched to a gene: 2. In DNA, the CDR3 is TGTGCCAGCAGTGAATCGACAGGGGGCTCCTACGAGCAGTACTTC. Protein sequence: CASSESTGGSYEQYF.

The V call is TRBV4-1, the J call TRBJ1-2; D ambiguous. The CDR3 totals 15 residues. Germline V gene lookup returns CDR1 MGHRA and CDR2 YSYEKL. V dropped 3 bases and J dropped 4 bases, with 15 bases sitting between them. CDR3 region: CASSHEPGVIYGYTF. DNA of the CDR3: TGCGCCAGCAGCCATGAACCCGGGGTTATCTATGGCTACACCTTC.

This clone was found once. The chain carries TRBV5-6 and TRBJ2-5; 8 nucleotides line up with TRBD2. The CDR3 contains 17 residues. Trimming cost V 0 bases and J 4 bases; bases outside gene matches: 11. The germline V gene has CDR1 SGHDT and CDR2 YYEEEE. The CDR3 nucleotides are TGTGCCAGCAGCTTGGGGTTGGGACTAGTCACTCCAGAGACCCAGTACTTC. This sequence encodes CASSLGLGLVTPETQYF. The whole variable domain, remainder taken from reference TRBV5-6 and TRBJ2-5, is DAGVTQSPTHLIKTRGQQVTLRCSPKSGHDTVSWYQQALGQGPQFIFQYYEEEERQRGNFPDRFSGHQFPNYSSELNVNALLLGDSALYLCASSLGLGLVTPETQYFGPGTRLLVL.

In its sample, this clone was seen once. The chain couples TRBV19 to TRBJ2-1; 10 nucleotides line up with TRBD2. The V gene's germline CDR1 is LNHDA and CDR2 SQIVND (reference sequence). The CDR3 has 14 residues. Losses at the gene ends were 7 bases for V and 5 bases for J; bases not matched to a gene: 5. The CDR3 spells CASMRLAGDNEQFF. The CDR3 DNA reads TGTGCCAGTATGAGGCTAGCGGGGGACAATGAGCAGTTCTTC. The whole variable domain, remainder taken from reference TRBV19 and TRBJ2-1, is DGGITQSPKYLFRKEGQNVTLSCEQNLNHDAMYWYRQDPGQGLRLIYYSQIVNDFQKGDIAEGYSVSREKKESFPLTVTSAQKNPTAFYLCASMRLAGDNEQFFGPGTRLTVL.

CDR3 protein: CATREDRGSYEQYF. The CDR3 coding sequence is TGTGCCACCCGGGAGGACAGGGGCTCCTACGAGCAGTACTTC. V is TRBV15 and J is TRBJ2-7, with TRBD1 identical over 9 bases. V was clipped by 8 bases and J by 0 bases; unmatched bases: 5. Germline V gives CDR1 LNHNV, CDR2 YYDKDF (reference sequence). The CDR3 runs to 14 residues.

J is TRBJ1-5 and V is TRBV6-4; D is undetermined. Germline CDR1 reads MRHNA; CDR2 reads SNTAGT. This CDR3 contains 14 residues. V was clipped by 2 bases and J by 0 bases, with 5 bases between them. CDR3 sequence: CASSDAGSNQPQHF. CDR3 nucleotides: TGTGCCAGCAGTGACGCAGGTAGCAATCAGCCCCAGCATTTT.

The chain links TRBV9 to TRBJ2-3, with TRBD1 matching over 9 bases. This CDR3 is built from 16 residues. V gave up 4 bases and J gave up 3 bases; unmatched junction bases: 9. Germline CDR1 and CDR2: SGDLS and YYNGEE. The DNA of the CDR3 is TGTGCCAGCAGCCGAGGGTCGGGACAGGGTACAGATACGCAGTATTTT. Residues: CASSRGSGQGTDTQYF.

In this sample, this clone turned up once. Other DNA sequences within the sample encode an identical CDR3. The chain combines TRBV5-4 with TRBJ2-1; D could derive from TRBD1 or TRBD2 (6 bases each). Germline V gene sequence: CDR1 SGHNT, CDR2 YYREEE (reference sequence). The CDR3 is 13 amino acids. Deletions cut 2 bases from V and 6 bases from J, with 9 bases between. The CDR3 here is CASSFRGGNEQFF. The DNA of the CDR3 is TGTGCCAGCAGCTTCAGGGGAGGCAATGAGCAGTTCTTC.